The 14 T cell receptor beta chains in this list originate from one sample, sequenced in a study of breast tumors, draining lymph nodes, adjacent tissues. Samples came from axillary lymph nodes draining the breast cancer. MiXCR, run by TCRdb on the multiplex PCR reads, gives a single entry per CDR3 protein. The table lists over 200,000 distinct CDR3 sequences, approximately 31% of them singletons. Specimen: axillary lymph node tissue. The receptors were sampled from a female donor with breast cancer. Some clones in this sample may be carry-over from other donors' samples.

This clonotype was picked up a small number of times. The V and J genes are TRBV6-2 or TRBV6-3 and TRBJ2-7; D perhaps matches TRBD1 (6 bases). Germline loops: CDR1 MNHEY, CDR2 SVGEGT. Trimming took 5 bases from V and 4 from J, leaving 18 bases between them. There are 15 residues in the CDR3. For the CDR3, the DNA is TGTGCCAGCAGTCCGTCAGGGGTCTCTAGGTACGAGCAGTACTTC. It specifies CASSPSGVSRYEQYF.

This clonotype appeared many times. The genes are TRBV5-1 and TRBJ2-5, with 10 bases lining up with TRBD2. The CDR3 contains 18 residues. From germline, CDR1 is SGHRS and CDR2 YFSETQ. V gave up 0 bases and J gave up 4 bases; unmatched junction bases: 12. CDR3 amino acids: CASSLVGSGRLILETQYF. CDR3 in DNA: TGCGCCAGCAGCTTGGTTGGTAGCGGGAGGCTAATACTAGAGACCCAGTACTTC.

This clonotype occurred many times. The chain has TRBV20-1 and TRBJ1-2, with D possibly being TRBD1 (6 bases). In germline, CDR1 is DFQATT, CDR2 SNEGSKA (reference sequence). The V and J ends lost 1 base and 4 bases respectively, with 16 bases between them. The CDR3 runs 15 residues. CDR3 in amino acids: CSARGGRGDSYGYTF. Here the CDR3 DNA reads TGCAGTGCTAGAGGGGGCAGGGGAGATAGCTATGGCTACACCTTC.

As to this clonotype: Mismatch with germline at one junction end may stem from a read error. This sequence joins TRBV19 and TRBJ1-6; D unresolved. Germline V gene lookup returns CDR1 LNHDA and CDR2 SQIVND (reference sequence). This CDR3 is built from 14 residues. CDR3 nucleotide sequence: TGTGCCAGTAGTATTGGCGGAAATAGTTCACCCCTCCACTTC. It encodes CASSIGGNSSPLHF.

The V and J genes are TRBV20-1 and TRBJ2-6; weak D call: TRBD2 (9 bases). This CDR3 is built from 22 residues. Germline CDR1 DFQATT, CDR2 SNEGSKA (reference sequence). V was cut by 3 bases and J by 0 bases, with 30 bases left in between. The CDR3 DNA sequence: TGCAGTGCTAGCCGACTAGCGGTGTTAGCAGGGGGCCCTTACTCTGGGGCCAACGTCCTGACTTTC. Its protein is CSASRLAVLAGGPYSGANVLTF.

This clonotype has at least ten counts. V and J are TRBV7-2 and TRBJ1-5; unclear D gene. Trimming cost V 1 base and J 10 bases, with 14 bases left between them. Germline V gene sequence: CDR1 SGHTA, CDR2 FQGNSA. The length of the CDR3 is 14 residues. The CDR3 protein is CASSLEAGLNPQHF. In nucleotides, the CDR3 is TGTGCCAGCAGCTTAGAGGCCGGTCTAAACCCCCAGCATTTT.

This clonotype was counted many times. The genes are TRBV19 and TRBJ2-7; unclear D gene. The V gene's germline CDR1 is LNHDA and CDR2 SQIVND (reference sequence). The CDR3 is made up of 13 amino acids. Trimming shortened V by 0 bases and J by 2 bases, and 5 bases separated the two germline ends. The CDR3 loop is CASSIDATYEQYF. The CDR3 DNA reads TGTGCCAGTAGTATAGATGCGACCTACGAGCAGTACTTC.

The V and J genes are TRBV19 and TRBJ1-4; D call uncertain. CDR1 is LNHDA, CDR2 SQIVND, per germline (reference sequence). The CDR3 runs 15 residues. The ends were cut back, 4 bases at V and 8 bases at J, with 17 bases in the middle. The CDR3 DNA reads as TGTGCCAGTAGTAGAACCGACCGAGCGGGAGAAAAACTGTTTTTT. This gives the protein CASSRTDRAGEKLFF.

This clonotype was found many times. The chain recombines TRBV20-1 with TRBJ2-5, with D perhaps matching TRBD2 (5 bases). Germline lookup yields CDR1 DFQATT and CDR2 SNEGSKA (reference sequence). V was cut by 3 bases and J by 1 base, with 30 bases left in between. This CDR3 has 20 amino acids. The CDR3: CSASWWPGWPESTLQETQYF. The CDR3, as DNA: TGCAGTGCTAGTTGGTGGCCGGGGTGGCCAGAGTCGACACTCCAAGAGACCCAGTACTTC.

The chain uses TRBV28 and TRBJ2-7, with D hard to call. Germline V gives CDR1 MDHEN, CDR2 SYDVKM. Trimming shortened V by 3 bases and J by 6 bases, and 9 bases separated the two germline ends. The CDR3 loop spans 12 amino acids. Here the CDR3 reads CASSFTNLEQYF. DNA for the CDR3: TGTGCCAGCAGTTTCACTAACCTCGAGCAGTACTTC.

The genes are TRBV12-3 or TRBV12-4 and TRBJ1-1; the match to TRBD1 covers 7 bases. The CDR3 covers 15 residues. Trimming took 5 bases from V and 5 from J; bases not matched to a gene: 11. The CDR3 loop reads CASSGTGTAKTEAFF. Written as DNA, the CDR3 is TGTGCCAGCAGTGGGACCGGGACAGCAAAAACTGAAGCTTTCTTT.

This clonotype was counted many times. This chain links TRBV25-1 with TRBJ2-7; D possibly corresponds to TRBD1 (8 bases). CDR3 size: 14 residues. Trimming took 4 bases from V and 4 from J, leaving 14 bases between them. Germline CDR1 reads MGHDK; CDR2 reads SYGVNS. The CDR3 bases are TGTGCCAGCAGTGTACAACAGGGGGGGTACGAGCAGTACTTC. Protein: CASSVQQGGYEQYF.

This clonotype has ten or more counts. The V and J genes are TRBV18 and TRBJ2-3, with D perhaps TRBD2 (5 bases). Germline loops: CDR1 KGHSH, CDR2 LQKENI. This CDR3 contains 13 residues. Trimming removed 8 bases from V and 2 bases from J, with 11 bases in between. CDR3 sequence (DNA): TGTGCCAGCCAAGCGGCAGTCACAGATACGCAGTATTTT. Its protein is CASQAAVTDTQYF.

The CDR3 DNA is TGTGCCAGCAGTCTCACCGGGACGACGTACAACAATGAGCAGTTCTTC. Translating gives CASSLTGTTYNNEQFF. The J gene is TRBJ2-1, the V gene TRBV6-1; tentatively, D is TRBD1 or TRBD2 (5 bases each). CDR1 and CDR2 (germline): MNHNS, SASEGT. CDR3 size: 16 residues. Trimming pared 5 bases from V and 5 bases from J, leaving 19 bases between.